A selection of T cell receptor beta chains follows, all from one sample in a study of a mutant IDH1 vaccine in newly diagnosed glioma. Their cognate antigens are unknown. Repertoires were generated with immunoSEQ multiplex PCR, while TCRdb's copy carries only in-frame clones and drops some. Of about 29,000 clones listed, more than 60% are singletons. The sequences come from PBMCs, collected from a glioma patient whose treatment included an IDH1 peptide vaccine. The receptor source for this set is a man aged 45-65 years with glioma. Each CDR3 is given with its conserved first and last residue. D genes are given only for firm matches. Clone size is not always given. Where it is, it says once, few, many or a class for expanded clones.

v_gene,j_gene,abundance,d_gene,CDR3aa,CDR3nt
TRBV5-4,TRBJ1-1,.,TRBD1,CASSPGQGRRTEAFF,TGTGCCAGCAGCCCGGGACAGGGGAGGCGCACTGAAGCTTTCTTT
TRBV19,TRBJ2-1,.,.,CASTADPRPLRGEQFF,TGTGCCAGTACCGCCGATCCCCGGCCCTTACGGGGCGAGCAGTTCTTC
TRBV2,TRBJ2-7,once,.,CASEGQGTYEQYF,TGTGCCTCTGAGGGGCAGGGGACCTACGAGCAGTACTTC
TRBV20-1,TRBJ2-5,few,.,CSAPEGETQYF,TGCAGTGCGCCCGAGGGGGAGACCCAGTACTTC
TRBV18,TRBJ1-5,once,.,CASSHYWAGQPQHF,TGTGCCAGCTCACACTATTGGGCCGGTCAGCCCCAGCATTTT
TRBV6-5,TRBJ2-3,.,TRBD1,CASRTTGKTDTQYF,TGTGCCAGCAGAACGACAGGGAAAACAGATACGCAGTATTTT
TRBV5-5,TRBJ1-3,.,.,CASTIGGPSGNTIYF,TGTGCCAGCACCATTGGAGGGCCCTCTGGAAACACCATATATTTT
TRBV11-3,TRBJ2-2,.,.,CASTPDRGTGELFF,TGTGCCAGCACCCCCGATAGGGGCACCGGGGAGCTGTTTTTT
TRBV6-6,TRBJ1-3,.,.,CASSWRKSSGNTIYF,TGTGCCAGCAGTTGGCGGAAGAGCTCTGGAAACACCATATATTTT
TRBV19,TRBJ2-2,.,.,CASNLGSDTGELFF,TGTGCCAGCAATCTGGGTTCGGACACCGGGGAGCTGTTTTTT
TRBV9,TRBJ1-1,.,.,CASSGGFGTEAFF,TGTGCCAGCAGCGGGGGATTTGGTACTGAAGCTTTCTTT
TRBV10-3,TRBJ2-1,.,.,CAISRHGRGNEQFF,TGTGCCATCAGCCGACACGGGAGAGGGAATGAGCAGTTCTTC
TRBV7-2,TRBJ1-2,once,.,CASSLVGQINYGYTF,TGTGCCAGCAGCTTAGTAGGGCAGATAAACTATGGCTACACCTTC
TRBV29-1,TRBJ2-1,.,TRBD2,CSGSWTSGYNEQFF,TGCAGCGGTTCTTGGACTAGCGGTTACAATGAGCAGTTCTTC
TRBV5-1,TRBJ1-4,.,.,CASSSGGANEKLFF,TGCGCCAGCAGCTCGGGCGGGGCAAATGAAAAACTGTTTTTT
TRBV29-1,TRBJ1-1,few,.,CSVGGLSPEAFF,TGCAGCGTTGGAGGGTTGTCGCCTGAAGCTTTCTTT
TRBV28,TRBJ1-4,.,.,CASSPHGGPNEKLFF,TGTGCCAGCAGCCCCCATGGTGGCCCTAATGAAAAACTGTTTTTT
TRBV25-1,TRBJ2-1,.,TRBD2,CASSLAGNQFF,TGTGCCAGCAGTTTAGCGGGAAATCAGTTCTTC
TRBV5-1,TRBJ1-5,.,TRBD1,CASSPSGGEYQPQHF,TGCGCCAGCAGCCCCTCAGGGGGCGAGTATCAGCCCCAGCATTTT
TRBV5-6,TRBJ2-7,.,.,CASSLAAGSEQYF,TGTGCCAGCAGCTTGGCCGCGGGGTCCGAGCAGTACTTC
TRBV19,TRBJ1-1,.,.,CASNRLIGWGTEAFF,TGTGCCAGTAACCGCTTGATAGGGTGGGGTACTGAAGCTTTCTTT
TRBV20-1,TRBJ1-2,.,.,CSARDIYGYTF,TGCAGTGCAAGGGACATCTATGGCTACACCTTC
TRBV13,TRBJ2-7,few,.,CASRWAFRSYEQYF,TGTGCCAGCAGATGGGCCTTCCGCTCCTACGAGCAGTACTTC
TRBV19,TRBJ1-2,.,.,CASSITPDNYGYTF,TGTGCCAGTAGTATTACTCCAGATAACTATGGCTACACCTTC
TRBV7-2,TRBJ1-2,.,.,CASSSQIIYGYTF,TGTGCCAGCAGCTCACAGATTATCTATGGCTACACCTTC
TRBV29-1,TRBJ1-4,.,.,CSVQLGGRANEKLFF,TGCAGCGTTCAACTGGGGGGAAGGGCTAATGAAAAACTGTTTTTT
TRBV7-2,TRBJ1-3,.,.,CASSLARGVGNTIYF,TGTGCCAGCAGCTTAGCCCGGGGAGTGGGAAACACCATATATTTT
TRBV30,TRBJ2-1,.,.,CAWTPTKNEQFF,TGTGCCTGGACTCCCACTAAGAATGAGCAGTTCTTC
TRBV9,TRBJ1-2,.,.,CASSGTAVNYGYTF,TGTGCCAGCAGCGGAACAGCGGTGAACTATGGCTACACCTTC
TRBV5-1,TRBJ1-2,.,.,CASSLVTDRRYGYTF,TGCGCCAGCAGCTTGGTGACAGATCGCCGCTATGGCTACACCTTC
TRBV19,TRBJ2-7,once,.,CASSEGVRDEQYF,TGTGCCAGTAGCGAAGGGGTGCGGGACGAGCAGTACTTC
TRBV6-9,TRBJ1-4,few,.,CASSDPPDLEGGEKLFF,TGTGCCAGCAGTGACCCCCCCGACCTTGAAGGTGGTGAAAAACTGTTTTTT
TRBV5-4,TRBJ1-5,.,.,CASSPTPGAAQPQHF,TGTGCCAGCAGCCCGACCCCGGGGGCCGCTCAGCCCCAGCATTTT
TRBV5-6,TRBJ2-4,.,.,CASKHQVGDDIQYF,TGTGCCAGCAAGCATCAAGTGGGGGACGACATTCAGTACTTC
TRBV28,TRBJ2-5,.,.,CASSFSGTTQETQYF,TGTGCCAGCAGTTTCTCCGGGACAACACAAGAGACCCAGTACTTC
TRBV5-4,TRBJ2-2,once,.,CASSLGMGGTGELFF,TGTGCCAGCAGCTTGGGGATGGGTGGCACCGGGGAGCTGTTTTTT
TRBV2,TRBJ2-3,.,.,CASSKDRLTDTQYF,TGTGCCAGCAGTAAGGACAGACTCACAGATACGCAGTATTTT
TRBV2,TRBJ1-5,.,TRBD1,CASSDRGPQPQHF,TGTGCCAGCAGTGACAGGGGGCCCCAGCCCCAGCATTTT
TRBV9,TRBJ2-4,.,.,CASSVLDSSADIQYF,TGTGCCAGCAGCGTCCTGGACTCATCAGCAGACATTCAGTACTTC
TRBV20-1,TRBJ1-4,.,.,CSAWNEKLFF,TGCAGTGCGTGGAATGAAAAACTGTTTTTT
TRBV7-2,TRBJ2-3,.,.,CASSLDLGRTDTQYF,TGTGCCAGCAGCTTAGACCTGGGTAGGACAGATACGCAGTATTTT
TRBV5-8,TRBJ2-2,.,TRBD1,CASSPGTGGAGELFF,TGTGCCAGCAGCCCCGGGACAGGGGGCGCGGGGGAGCTGTTTTTT
TRBV19,TRBJ2-3,.,.,CASSIVSTNTQYF,TGTGCCAGTAGTATAGTCAGCACAAATACGCAGTATTTT
TRBV29-1,TRBJ2-7,.,TRBD2,CSVESKGLASHEQYF,TGCAGCGTTGAGTCGAAGGGACTAGCGTCCCACGAGCAGTACTTC
TRBV28,TRBJ1-1,.,.,CASTQTQNTEAFF,TGTGCCAGCACCCAAACACAGAACACTGAAGCTTTCTTT
TRBV9,TRBJ1-1,.,.,CASSVDLRTEAFF,TGTGCCAGCAGCGTAGACCTTAGGACTGAAGCTTTCTTT
TRBV2,TRBJ1-5,.,.,CASSEEGSGRVFLGQPQHF,TGTGCCAGCAGTGAAGAAGGCAGCGGTCGAGTTTTCCTAGGTCAGCCCCAGCATTTT
TRBV19,TRBJ1-1,.,TRBD1,CASSRGLYGAEAFF,TGTGCCAGTTCTAGGGGGCTATATGGGGCTGAAGCTTTCTTT
TRBV15,TRBJ1-4,.,.,CATSSGRAATNEKLFF,TGTGCCACCAGCAGTGGGAGGGCTGCAACTAATGAAAAACTGTTTTTT
TRBV7-9,TRBJ2-1,.,TRBD2,CASRPRTSGYNEQFF,TGTGCCAGCAGGCCAAGGACTAGCGGATACAATGAGCAGTTCTTC